The clone carrying this T cell receptor (beta chain) was observed at least ten times. Antigen: not known. The data stem from a study of early T cells in non-severe SARS-CoV-2 infection. Across the study: The authors sequenced bulk RNA from unsorted whole blood, leaving chains unpaired.

CDR3 size: 12 residues. Trimming removed 6 bases at V and 9 bases at J, with 15 bases between. CDR1 is MDHEN and CDR2 is SYDVKM in the germline V gene. Study conclusions and caveats: Anti-spike CD8 specificities were favored by VDJdb matching, whose results missed private and CD4 specificities.

Individual cDNA molecules were tagged with unique molecular identifiers. TCRdb re-called the 5' RACE reads with MiXCR, one entry per CDR3 protein. The sample has 25,000 to 30,000 distinct CDR3 sequences; roughly 5.9% are singletons. The sequence was obtained from an adult who was a healthcare worker with PCR-confirmed SARS-CoV-2 infection or an uninfected control (not recorded which). The chain joins TRBV28 to TRBJ2-7; tentatively, D is TRBD2 (6 bases). Specimen: whole blood. CDR3 bases: TGTGCCAGCAGCCCCCGGTCGCGGGGGCAGTACTTC. It yields the protein CASSPRSRGQYF.